This TCR beta chain came from a study of T cells in Graves' hyperthyroidism and ophthalmopathy. Template material for amplifying TCR beta CDR3 regions consisted of RNA transcripts. An initial round of RT-PCR targeting the TCR CDR3 relied on the HTBI primer set. One entry per CDR3 protein, called by TCRdb with MiXCR from the multiplex PCR reads. The repertoire holds roughly 500,000 distinct CDR3 sequences, with roughly 46% as singletons. This clonotype has at least ten counts. A junction end diverges from the germline sequence, so it may reflect a read error. Exclusions: uncontrolled infection, other autoimmune disease, pregnancy, lactation. Diagnoses were made from clinical symptoms, serum measures (thyroxine and TRAb), thyroid ultrasound and orbital computed tomography. The sequencing input was peripheral blood or thyroid tissue (not recorded which). The sequence came from an adult woman with Graves' disease, either hyperthyroidism or ophthalmopathy (not recorded which).

The CDR3 spells CASSLVLEHNSPLHF. CDR3 DNA sequence: TGTGCTAGCAGCTTAGTTTTGGAACATAATTCACCCCTCCACTTT. The V call is TRBV7-7, the J call TRBJ1-6; D call uncertain. Germline lookup yields CDR1 SSHAT and CDR2 FNYEAQ (reference sequence). There are 15 residues in the CDR3.